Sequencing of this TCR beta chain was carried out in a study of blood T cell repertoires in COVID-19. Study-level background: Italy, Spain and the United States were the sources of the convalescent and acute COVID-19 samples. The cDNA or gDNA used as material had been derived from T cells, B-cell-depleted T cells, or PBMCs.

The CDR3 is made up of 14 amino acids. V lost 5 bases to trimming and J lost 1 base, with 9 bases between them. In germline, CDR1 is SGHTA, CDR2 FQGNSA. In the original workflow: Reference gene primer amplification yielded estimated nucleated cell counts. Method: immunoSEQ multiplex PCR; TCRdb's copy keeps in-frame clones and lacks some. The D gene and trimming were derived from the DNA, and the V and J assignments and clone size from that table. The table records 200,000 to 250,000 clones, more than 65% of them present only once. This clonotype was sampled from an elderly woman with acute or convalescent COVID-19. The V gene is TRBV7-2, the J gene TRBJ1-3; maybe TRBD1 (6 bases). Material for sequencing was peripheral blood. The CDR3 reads CASSRRGSGNTIYF. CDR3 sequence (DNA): TGTGCCAGCAGCCGCAGGGGTTCTGGAAACACCATATATTTT.